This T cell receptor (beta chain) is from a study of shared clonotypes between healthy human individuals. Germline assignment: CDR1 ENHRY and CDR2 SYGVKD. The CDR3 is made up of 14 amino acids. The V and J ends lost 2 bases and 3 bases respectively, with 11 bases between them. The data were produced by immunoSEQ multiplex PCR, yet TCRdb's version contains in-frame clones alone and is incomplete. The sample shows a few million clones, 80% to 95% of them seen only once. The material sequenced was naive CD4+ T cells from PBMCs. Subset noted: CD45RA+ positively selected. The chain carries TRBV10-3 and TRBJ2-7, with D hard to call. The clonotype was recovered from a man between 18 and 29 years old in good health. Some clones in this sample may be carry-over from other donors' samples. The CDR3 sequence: CAISEPGGIYEQYF. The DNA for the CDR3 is TGTGCCATCAGTGAGCCAGGCGGAATCTACGAGCAGTACTTC.